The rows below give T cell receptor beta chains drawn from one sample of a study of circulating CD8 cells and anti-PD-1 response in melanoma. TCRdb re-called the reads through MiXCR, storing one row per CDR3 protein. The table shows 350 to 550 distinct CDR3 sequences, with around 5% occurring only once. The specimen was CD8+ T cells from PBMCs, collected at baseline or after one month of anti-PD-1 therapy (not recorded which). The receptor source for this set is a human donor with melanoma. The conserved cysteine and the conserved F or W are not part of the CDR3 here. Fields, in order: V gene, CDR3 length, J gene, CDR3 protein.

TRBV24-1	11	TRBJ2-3	ATSDALADTQY
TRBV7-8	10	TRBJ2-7	ASSSQGNEQY
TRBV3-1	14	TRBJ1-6	ASSLKQFRENSPLH
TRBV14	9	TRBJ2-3	ASSPGGTQY
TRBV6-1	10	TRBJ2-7	ASSESSYEQY
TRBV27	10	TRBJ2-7	ASRDNSYEQY
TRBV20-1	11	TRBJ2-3	SALRESADTQY
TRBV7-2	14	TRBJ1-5	ASSHAGGASNQPQH
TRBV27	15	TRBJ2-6	ASSSAGVFSGANVLT
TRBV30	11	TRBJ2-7	AWSEGSGNEQY
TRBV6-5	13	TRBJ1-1	ASSRLKTGKSEAF
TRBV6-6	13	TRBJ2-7	ASSYSLPPGGEQY
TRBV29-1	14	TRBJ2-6	SVEETETSGANVLT
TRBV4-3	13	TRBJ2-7	ASSQGGQASYEQY
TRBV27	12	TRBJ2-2	ASSFGMGSGELF
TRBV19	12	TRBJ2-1	ASTPGPSYNEQF
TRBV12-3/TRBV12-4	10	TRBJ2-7	ASSLEGYEQY
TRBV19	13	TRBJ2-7	ASSPSPGGLYEQY
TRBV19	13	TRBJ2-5	ASSQRLVYQETQY
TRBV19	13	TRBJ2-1	ASSAGGGAYNEQF
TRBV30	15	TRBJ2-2	AWSSLPGSEGSGELF
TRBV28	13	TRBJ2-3	ASGTPGQGADTQY
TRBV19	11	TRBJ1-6	ASSDGGNSPLH
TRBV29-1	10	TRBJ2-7	SAGTGTYEQY
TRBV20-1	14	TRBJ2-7	SASPWAPEGTYEQY
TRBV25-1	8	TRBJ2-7	ASSEYEQY
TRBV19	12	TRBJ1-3	ASSISYAGNTIY
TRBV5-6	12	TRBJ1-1	ASSLVQGATEAF
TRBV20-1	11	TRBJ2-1	SAGQGGHNEQF
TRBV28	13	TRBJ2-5	ASSLTGPEEETQY
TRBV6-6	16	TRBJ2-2	ASSYSLLAGATTGELF
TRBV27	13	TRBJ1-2	ASSHRDSTNYGYT
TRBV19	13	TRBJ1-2	ASSIDWGSNYGYT
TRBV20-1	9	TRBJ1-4	SARDLRKLF